This T cell receptor beta chain was obtained from a study of blood T cells in healthy people across ages. This clonotype was detected a few times. Primers used in a second PCR of roughly 7 to 11 cycles were a sample-barcoded 5' primer and a J-beta primer mix. There were at least 3 million CDR3-containing paired-end reads obtained from each sample. TCRdb itself ran the 5' RACE reads through MiXCR, one entry per CDR3 protein. The sample includes approximately 800,000 distinct CDR3 sequences, less than 70% of them seen just once. The CDR3 loop spans 14 amino acids. V usage is TRBV21-1 and J usage is TRBJ1-5. TRBV21-1 is shown as a pseudogene. The receptor was derived from a man older than 75 in good health. The sequenced sample was blood. The CDR3 nucleotides are TGTGCCAGCAGCAAAGAGGGCAGTAGTGAGCCCCAGCATTTT. Its translation: CASSKEGSSEPQHF.